These 7 T cell receptor beta chains originate from one sample sequenced in a study of vaccination and CD4 T cells after COVID-19 (dated by TCRdb to the early 2020s). Libraries were constructed by PCR. Instrument on record: Illumina iSeq 100. DNA from cultured CD4+ T cells underwent TCR sequencing with the Oncomine TCR Beta short-read assay at the Johns Hopkins FTIC core. Using fastp at Q25 and MiXCR, TCRdb reprocessed the public reads and kept productive beta chains. For every CDR3 protein sequence, its rows merge into one entry that carries the most common genes and DNA. This sample holds around 4,200 distinct CDR3 sequences; approximately 52% were observed only once. The ten largest clones capture roughly 19% of the sample. What the treatment or condition label conveys for this sample: approximately 10-day PBMC culture with coronavirus spike peptide pools or control peptides (ViraFEST assay). Which antigens these TCRs recognize remains unknown.

The source material was CD4+ T cells from blood, cultured in vitro. The receptors were gathered from a human donor who had recovered from COVID-19.

This chain links TRBV19 with TRBJ1-6, with D uncertain. V lost 6 bases and J lost 8, with 14 bases in between. The CDR3 consists of 14 residues. Germline V lookup: CDR1 LNHDA, CDR2 SQIVND (reference sequence). The CDR3 loop is CASSRQPRDSPLHF. In nucleotides, the CDR3 is TGTGCCAGTAGCCGACAACCAAGGGATTCACCCCTCCACTTT.

The chain couples TRBV2 to TRBJ1-6, with 9 bases identical to TRBD1. From germline, CDR1 is SNHLY and CDR2 FYNNEI. The CDR3 sequence is 14 residues long. With 7 bases clipped from V and 7 bases from J, the junction kept 5 bases outside the gene matches. CDR3 sequence (DNA): TGTGCCAGCACTATCGACAGGGGGAATTCACCCCTCCACTTT. This codes for CASTIDRGNSPLHF.

The CDR3 nucleotides are TGCAGCGCTACGACAGGAGGGGAGACCCAGTACTTC. Encoded protein: CSATTGGETQYF. The chain combines TRBV29-1 with TRBJ2-5; D is perhaps TRBD1 or TRBD2 (6 bases each). The V and J ends lost 7 bases and 5 bases respectively, with 14 bases between them. Germline loops: CDR1 SQVTM, CDR2 ANQGSEA. The CDR3 consists of 12 residues.

This rearrangement joins TRBV15 to TRBJ1-4; D ambiguous. This CDR3 contains 12 residues. Trimming took off 3 bases at V and 5 bases at J, with 4 bases between the two ends. Germline-derived CDR1 and CDR2 are LNHNV and YYDKDF (reference sequence). The CDR3 DNA reads TGTGCCACCAGCAGGCCAAATGAAAAACTGTTTTTT. It is translated as CATSRPNEKLFF.

The CDR3 sequence: CASTLATSGSIITGELFF. The DNA of the CDR3 is TGTGCCAGCACCCTGGCGACTAGCGGGTCAATCATTACCGGGGAGCTGTTTTTT. The J gene is TRBJ2-2, the V gene TRBV7-9; 10 nucleotides agree with TRBD2. CDR3 size: 18 residues. V shed 7 bases, J shed 5 bases, and the junction held 16 bases outside the gene matches. In germline, CDR1 is SEHNR, CDR2 FQNEAQ (reference sequence).

The V gene is TRBV6-5, the J gene TRBJ1-1; the match to TRBD1 covers 8 bases. This CDR3 is 15 amino acids long. Germline CDR1 is MNHEY and CDR2 is SVGAGI. The ends lost 0 bases at V and 5 bases at J; junction bases unmatched: 5. CDR3 in DNA: TGTGCCAGCAGTTACTCTGGACAGGGAGGGACTGAAGCTTTCTTT. Its protein product is CASSYSGQGGTEAFF.

The chain employs TRBV28 and TRBJ2-7; possibly TRBD2 for D (5 bases). This CDR3 has 14 residues. Per germline, CDR1 MDHEN and CDR2 SYDVKM. Trimming took 8 bases from V and 0 from J, leaving 14 bases between them. The CDR3 reads CASSRRSGSYEQYF. In DNA form, the CDR3 reads TGTGCCAGCTCAAGGCGGAGCGGCTCCTACGAGCAGTACTTC.